This paragraph covers one TCR beta chain sequence. Only CD45RO-negative cells positively selected for CCR7 counted as naive CD8 cells, so terminally differentiated effector memory CD45RA+ cells were excluded. The CDR3 length is 18 residues. After removal of 4 bases from V and 0 bases from J, the junction contained 9 bases not matched to a gene. Per germline, CDR1 MGHDK and CDR2 SYGVNS. This specimen belongs to a study of shared clonotypes between healthy human individuals. The assay was immunoSEQ multiplex PCR, and TCRdb's table has in-frame clones only and misses some. The sample shows about 580,000 clones, 95% to 98% of them seen only once.

Sequencing was performed on naive CD8+ T cells sorted from blood. This receptor was taken from a young man in good health. This rearrangement joins TRBV25-1 to TRBJ1-5, with 10 bases that match TRBD1. CDR3 sequence: CASSVRDRGTYSNQPQHF. As DNA, the CDR3 is TGTGCCAGCAGTGTACGGGACAGGGGTACCTATAGCAATCAGCCCCAGCATTTT.